The 25 T cell receptor beta chains in this list originate from one sample, sequenced in a study of cytomegalovirus exposure and HLA in healthy donors. The method was immunoSEQ multiplex PCR; TCRdb's version includes in-frame clones alone and lacks a portion of them. The sample has 67,000 or so clones, about 94% seen once. The sequencing sample was made of PBMCs. Source of these receptors: a young man in good health and CMV-seropositive.

The CDR3 DNA is TGCGCCAGCAGCTGGGGACAGGGTGTTAGAAACACCATATATTTT. Translating gives CASSWGQGVRNTIYF. The V and J genes are TRBV5-1 and TRBJ1-3; 9 positions agree with TRBD1. Germline V gene lookup returns CDR1 SGHRS and CDR2 YFSETQ. With 3 bases clipped from V and 5 bases from J, the junction kept 6 bases outside the gene matches. This CDR3 has 15 amino acids.

The chain couples TRBV6-5 to TRBJ2-3, with 7 bases identical to TRBD2. CDR3 length: 16 amino acids. V trimming: 4 bases; J trimming: 2 bases; junction bases outside the gene matches: 9. Germline CDR1 is MNHEY and CDR2 is SVGAGI. CDR3 protein: CASSLRREGFTDTQYF. The CDR3 DNA follows: TGTGCCAGCAGTTTAAGGAGGGAGGGATTCACAGATACGCAGTATTTT.

The rearrangement uses TRBV28 and TRBJ2-7; possible D gene TRBD2, 5 bases. Germline values: CDR1 MDHEN, CDR2 SYDVKM. The CDR3 covers 13 residues. V was pared by 8 bases and J by 7 bases, with 18 bases between. The CDR3 coding sequence is TGTGCCAGCTCTTCCGGGGTGGCGAGGGAGCAGTACTTC. This translates into CASSSGVAREQYF.

V gene TRBV2 combines with J gene TRBJ2-6, with 8 bases aligning to TRBD1. Germline CDR1 is SNHLY and CDR2 is FYNNEI. Trimming cost V 0 bases and J 4 bases; bases outside gene matches: 2. The CDR3 covers 16 residues. The CDR3 is CASSEARGRGANVLTF. Here the CDR3 DNA reads TGTGCCAGCAGTGAAGCCAGGGGGCGCGGGGCCAACGTCCTGACTTTC.

This chain links TRBV10-1 with TRBJ2-1; D uncertain. Trimming removed 0 bases from V and 9 bases from J, with 9 bases in between. CDR1 and CDR2 (germline): WNHNN, SYGVQD (reference sequence). This CDR3 has 13 residues. DNA for the CDR3: TGCGCCAGCAGTGAGTCATTTTCCGGTGAGCAGTTCTTC. Amino acid sequence: CASSESFSGEQFF.

The chain has TRBV28 and TRBJ2-1, with 10 bases that match TRBD2. Germline CDR1 and CDR2: MDHEN and SYDVKM. This CDR3 is built from 15 residues. V was pared by 6 bases and J by 4 bases, with 6 bases of the junction left unmatched. CDR3 amino acids: CASRKREGRYNEQFF. In DNA form, the CDR3 reads TGTGCCAGCAGGAAGCGGGAGGGGAGATACAATGAGCAGTTCTTC.

V gene TRBV4-1 combines with J gene TRBJ2-7, with TRBD2 as a possible D gene (6 bases). V was cut by 0 bases and J by 4 bases, with 13 bases left in between. CDR3 length: 15 residues. Germline CDR1 and CDR2: MGHRA and YSYEKL. The CDR3 spells CASSQERPGRYEQYF. Here the CDR3 DNA reads TGCGCCAGCAGCCAAGAGAGGCCCGGGAGATACGAGCAGTACTTC.

This chain joins TRBV2 and TRBJ2-7, with 9 bases lining up with TRBD1. The CDR3 has 14 amino acids. V was clipped by 6 bases and J by 1 base; unmatched bases: 4. CDR1 and CDR2 (germline): SNHLY, FYNNEI. CDR3 amino acids: CASSMGQGSYEQYF. CDR3 coding DNA: TGTGCCAGCAGCATGGGACAGGGTTCCTACGAGCAGTACTTC.

The chain couples TRBV11-2 to TRBJ1-4; 7 nucleotides align to TRBD1. This CDR3 is built from 15 residues. Germline values: CDR1 SGHAT, CDR2 FQNNGV. Trimming removed 4 bases from V and 7 bases from J; junction bases left unmatched: 9. For the CDR3, the DNA is TGTGCCAGCAGCTCCCCCTACTGGGACAGTGAAAAACTGTTTTTT. Translating it yields CASSSPYWDSEKLFF.

This rearrangement joins TRBV4-1 to TRBJ2-7, with 10 bases lining up with TRBD2. Germline CDR1 and CDR2: MGHRA and YSYEKL. The length of the CDR3 is 16 residues. Trimming cost V 0 bases and J 3 bases; bases outside gene matches: 5. For the CDR3, the DNA is TGCGCCAGCAGCCAAGAACCGGGACTAGCGCGCTACGAGCAGTACTTC. Translating it yields CASSQEPGLARYEQYF.

The V call is TRBV9, the J call TRBJ2-7, with TRBD1 matching 8 bases. The germline V gene encodes CDR1 SGDLS and CDR2 YYNGEE. V dropped 0 bases and J dropped 2; count of bases not matched to a gene: 4. This CDR3 contains 15 residues. In nucleotides, the CDR3 is TGTGCCAGCAGCGTAGGACAGGGGCACGCCTACGAGCAGTACTTC. Residues: CASSVGQGHAYEQYF.

The chain employs TRBV27 and TRBJ1-5, with a possible D match to TRBD1 (5 bases). V was trimmed by 7 bases and J by 7 bases, leaving 14 bases between them. Germline CDR1 is MNHEY and CDR2 is SMNVEV (reference sequence). CDR3 length: 13 amino acids. The DNA for the CDR3 is TGTGCCAGCAAAAAAGGGGAGGCCCAGCCCCAGCATTTT. This sequence encodes CASKKGEAQPQHF.

This chain joins TRBV19 and TRBJ1-1; D might be TRBD1 (5 bases). V was cut by 4 bases and J by 4 bases, with 19 bases left in between. CDR1 LNHDA and CDR2 SQIVND come from the germline V gene (reference sequence). The CDR3 is made up of 16 amino acids. Written as DNA, the CDR3 is TGTGCCAGTAGTAACTTGGGGGGAGTTCAGGGCACTGAAGCTTTCTTT. Encoded protein: CASSNLGGVQGTEAFF.

This sequence joins TRBV11-2 and TRBJ1-1, with D uncertain. Per germline, CDR1 SGHAT and CDR2 FQNNGV. V dropped 7 bases and J dropped 1 base, with 22 bases sitting between them. The CDR3 extends over 17 amino acids. The CDR3 DNA follows: TGTGCCAGCACCGCACAGTTGCTTACTCAGAGGAACACTGAAGCTTTCTTT. Amino acid sequence: CASTAQLLTQRNTEAFF.

This clone was recorded only once. The chain links TRBV7-3 to TRBJ2-1, with D possibly TRBD2 on 5 matching bases. Germline assignment: CDR1 SGHTA and CDR2 FQGTGA. Trimming pared 2 bases from V and 7 bases from J, leaving 6 bases between. The CDR3 is 12 amino acids. CDR3 protein: CASSLPGNEQFF. DNA for the CDR3: TGTGCCAGCAGCTTACCGGGGAATGAGCAGTTCTTC.

The gene calls are TRBV6-5 and TRBJ2-1; 9 bases agree with TRBD1. J gave up 5 bases and V 2 bases, and 4 bases lay outside the gene matches. The CDR3 is 15 residues long. The V gene's germline CDR1 is MNHEY and CDR2 SVGAGI. The CDR3 coding sequence is TGTGCCAGCAGTTACAGGACAGGGGTTGACAATGAGCAGTTCTTC. Protein sequence: CASSYRTGVDNEQFF.

The chain recombines TRBV6-5 with TRBJ1-1; D gene ambiguous. There are 13 residues in the CDR3. From germline, CDR1 is MNHEY and CDR2 SVGAGI. V gave up 0 bases and J gave up 5 bases, with 7 bases separating them. The CDR3, as DNA: TGTGCCAGCAGTTACTCGAGAGGAACTGAAGCTTTCTTT. Translated, it gives CASSYSRGTEAFF.

The rearrangement links TRBV18 to TRBJ1-1, with D maybe TRBD1 (5 bases). V lost 2 bases and J lost 5, with 15 bases in between. Germline CDR1 is KGHSH and CDR2 is LQKENI. The CDR3 length is 15 residues. The CDR3 protein is CASSPGGGGETEAFF. The DNA of the CDR3 is TGTGCCAGCTCACCAGGCGGGGGTGGAGAAACTGAAGCTTTCTTT.

CDR3 loop: CASDPGQGLNTGELFF. For the CDR3, the DNA is TGTGCCAGCGATCCGGGACAGGGCTTGAACACCGGGGAGCTGTTTTTT. The rearrangement uses TRBV7-9 and TRBJ2-2, with 9 bases matching TRBD1. Germline trimming cut 8 bases from V and 1 base from J; bases unmatched to any gene: 8. This CDR3 has 16 amino acids. Germline V lookup: CDR1 SEHNR, CDR2 FQNEAQ (reference sequence).

V gene TRBV16 combines with J gene TRBJ1-3; D is possibly TRBD1 (6 bases). Germline loops: CDR1 KGHSY, CDR2 FQNENV. Trimming removed 0 bases from V and 4 bases from J, with 10 bases in between. The CDR3 covers 15 residues. CDR3 nucleotide sequence: TGTGCCAGCAGCCAATCGGCGCAGGGGGGAAACACCATATATTTT. The encoded protein is CASSQSAQGGNTIYF.

The CDR3 DNA sequence: TGTGCCACCAGCAGCCACGACAGGGGGCGAAGAGAGGATTCACCCCTCCACTTT. Amino acid sequence: CATSSHDRGRREDSPLHF. This chain links TRBV15 with TRBJ1-6, with 10 bases that match TRBD1. V was clipped by 3 bases and J by 8 bases; unmatched bases: 13. The CDR3 covers 18 residues. Germline CDR1 LNHNV, CDR2 YYDKDF (reference sequence).

V gene TRBV19 combines with J gene TRBJ2-7; the D is unclear. The germline CDR1 and CDR2 sequences are LNHDA and SQIVND (reference sequence). Deletions cut 6 bases from V and 3 bases from J, with 15 bases between. The CDR3 contains 14 residues. The CDR3 is CASSLSTRNYEQYF. The CDR3 nucleotides read TGTGCCAGTAGCTTATCGACTCGAAACTACGAGCAGTACTTC.

The chain combines TRBV6-1 with TRBJ1-5; 8 nucleotides agree with TRBD1. The CDR3 length is 17 residues. Germline V gene data show CDR1 as MNHNS and CDR2 as SASEGT. Germline trimming cut 1 base from V and 6 bases from J; bases unmatched to any gene: 11. The DNA of the CDR3 is TGTGCCAGCAGTGAAGGGAGGACAGGGAAAGTGGGTCAGCCCCAGCATTTT. Its protein product is CASSEGRTGKVGQPQHF.

The chain combines TRBV6-5 with TRBJ2-1; TRBD2 aligns across 12 bases. CDR3 length equals 15 residues. In germline, CDR1 is MNHEY, CDR2 SVGAGI. With V trimmed by 4 bases and J by 6 bases, 4 bases remained unmatched. The CDR3 spells CASSLPSGRGNEQFF. As DNA, the CDR3 is TGTGCCAGCAGTTTGCCTAGCGGGAGGGGCAATGAGCAGTTCTTC.

The chain is built from TRBV6-1 and TRBJ2-3, with TRBD1 matching 9 bases. The CDR3 contains 15 residues. Germline CDR1 and CDR2: MNHNS and SASEGT. Trimming took 3 bases from V and 3 from J; bases not matched to a gene: 4. The CDR3 is CASSDDRGWTDTQYF. Here the CDR3 DNA reads TGTGCCAGCAGTGACGACAGGGGGTGGACAGATACGCAGTATTTT.